The 31 T cell receptor beta chains given below trace back to one sample, sequenced in a study of CXCR3-negative and CXCR3-positive naive CD8 T cells. The study made its TRB cDNA libraries by 5' RACE, adding UMI labels. TCRdb reprocessed the 5' RACE reads and keeps a single row for each CDR3 protein, giving no DNA. The data include 70,000 to 100,000 distinct CDR3 sequences; the top ten clones carry approximately 0.99%. Sequenced input: naive CXCR3- CD8+ T cells from blood. Indicated subset: CD45RO-CCR7+CD27+CD95- naive CD8+ T cells lacking CXCR3 (TNR3-). These receptors all stem from a human donor in good health. Some clones in this sample may be carry-over from other donors' samples.

The CDR3 here is CASSEIRASYQETQYF. The chain uses TRBV2 and TRBJ2-5; as DNA is missing, the TRBD1 call by TCRdb cannot be tested. CDR1 SNHLY and CDR2 FYNNEI come from the germline V gene. The CDR3 covers 16 residues. The complete variable domain, with remaining parts taken from reference TRBV2 and TRBJ2-5, reads EPEVTQTPSHQVTQMGQEVILRCVPISNHLYFYWYRQILGQKVEFLVSFYNNEISEKSEIFDDQFSVERPDGSNFTLKIRSTKLEDSAMYFCASSEIRASYQETQYFGPGTRLLVL.

The chain combines TRBV20-1 with TRBJ2-1; TCRdb proposes TRBD1, but this gene call is untestable without DNA. Germline V gene data show CDR1 as DFQATT and CDR2 as SNEGSKA (reference sequence). CDR3 length: 15 amino acids. The CDR3 region is CSAHKGDFSYNEQFF.

The rearrangement joins TRBV12-3 or TRBV12-4 to TRBJ1-3. This CDR3 comprises 13 residues. The CDR3 loop reads CASEQGSGNTIYF.

The genes are TRBV12-3 or TRBV12-4 and TRBJ2-7. The CDR3 totals 12 residues. CDR3 amino acids: CASSLYSSEQYF.

The chain uses TRBV19 and TRBJ1-1; TCRdb picks TRBD1, but there is no DNA to check that call. The germline CDR1 and CDR2 sequences are LNHDA and SQIVND (reference sequence). The CDR3 is made up of 15 amino acids. This chain's CDR3 is CASSPVGRLNTEAFF.

This chain joins TRBV3-1 and TRBJ2-5. The CDR3 is 20 amino acids. Germline-derived CDR1 and CDR2 are LGHDT and YNNKEL (reference sequence). The CDR3 reads CASSQDFNFAAALVQETQYF.

This rearrangement joins TRBV7-9 to TRBJ1-1; as DNA is missing, the TRBD1 call by TCRdb cannot be tested. Looked up from germline, CDR1 is SEHNR and CDR2 is FQNEAQ (reference sequence). This CDR3 is built from 15 residues. Here the CDR3 reads CASSLEGRGVTEAFF.

This chain links TRBV29-1 with TRBJ2-7; TCRdb picks TRBD2, but there is no DNA to check that call. The CDR3 consists of 14 residues. Germline CDR1 and CDR2: SQVTM and ANQGSEA. The CDR3 sequence is CSVRLAGGLDEQYF.

The V call is TRBV29-1, the J call TRBJ1-4; the D call of TRBD1 rests on TCRdb alone, since no DNA is present to check it. The CDR3 covers 14 residues. CDR1 is SQVTM, CDR2 ANQGSEA, per germline. CDR3 in amino acids: CSVEYPGTDEKLFF.

V gene TRBV20-1 combines with J gene TRBJ2-3. This CDR3 is 12 amino acids long. CDR1 is DFQATT, CDR2 SNEGSKA, per germline (reference sequence). CDR3 loop: CSARVVEDTQYF.

The rearrangement links TRBV3-1 to TRBJ2-7; with no DNA, the TCRdb D assignment of TRBD2 cannot be verified. The CDR3 is made up of 18 amino acids. CDR1 is LGHDT, CDR2 YNNKEL, per germline (reference sequence). The CDR3 reads CASSQDLRGLAGPYEQYF.

This chain joins TRBV20-1 and TRBJ2-1; the D call of TRBD2 rests on TCRdb alone, since no DNA is present to check it. This CDR3 contains 16 residues. Germline V gives CDR1 DFQATT, CDR2 SNEGSKA (reference sequence). The CDR3 is CSAIPLTSGALGEQFF.

The V call is TRBV19, the J call TRBJ2-5; TCRdb indicates TRBD1, and absent DNA this call remains unverified. This CDR3 contains 15 residues. Germline values: CDR1 LNHDA, CDR2 SQIVND (reference sequence). CDR3 in amino acids: CASSRPPVPQETQYF.

The chain couples TRBV24-1 to TRBJ1-5; there is no DNA to check the TCRdb D call of TRBD1. Germline assignment: CDR1 KGHDR and CDR2 SFDVKD. The CDR3 sequence is 14 residues long. CDR3 region: CATSGGVPGQPQHF.

The V call is TRBV5-1, the J call TRBJ2-7; TCRdb selects TRBD1, and the lack of DNA leaves this call unchecked. Germline-derived CDR1 and CDR2 are SGHRS and YFSETQ. The CDR3 extends over 14 amino acids. CDR3 sequence: CASSFGQGIYEQYF.

The J gene is TRBJ1-1, the V gene TRBV21-1. TRBV21-1 is termed a pseudogene. The CDR3 is made up of 14 amino acids. The chain's CDR3 is CASSKDSLNTEAFF.

The chain is built from TRBV29-1 and TRBJ2-1; TCRdb reports TRBD1, a call that lacks DNA to check it against. The CDR3 covers 14 residues. The germline V gene has CDR1 SQVTM and CDR2 ANQGSEA. CDR3 amino acids: CSVEAGGWGNEQFF.

The chain uses TRBV7-2 and TRBJ2-1; the TCRdb call, TRBD2, lacks DNA for checking. The CDR3 length is 16 residues. The V gene's germline CDR1 is SGHTA and CDR2 FQGNSA. The CDR3 sequence is CASSFGEGGVYNEQFF.

The V gene is TRBV10-3, the J gene TRBJ1-1. The CDR3 runs 14 residues. CDR1 ENHRY and CDR2 SYGVKD come from the germline V gene. The CDR3 sequence: CAISEWTGSPEAFF.

The V call is TRBV29-1, the J call TRBJ2-7; TCRdb reports TRBD1, a call that lacks DNA to check it against. Germline V gene data show CDR1 as SQVTM and CDR2 as ANQGSEA. The CDR3 is made up of 11 amino acids. This CDR3 reads CSVQQGYEQYF.

This chain joins TRBV18 and TRBJ2-7; there is no DNA to check the TCRdb D call of TRBD2. Germline assignment: CDR1 KGHSH and CDR2 LQKENI. This CDR3 contains 20 residues. The CDR3: CASSPDGTSGRASDGYEQYF.

The chain couples TRBV29-1 to TRBJ2-7. Germline V CDR1 and CDR2: SQVTM, ANQGSEA. The CDR3 is 15 residues long. The CDR3 here is CSVGGQIDSPYEQYF.

The chain combines TRBV7-6 with TRBJ2-1; TCRdb's D call, TRBD1, is unchecked because there is no DNA. The CDR3 length is 15 residues. Per germline, CDR1 SGHVS and CDR2 FNYEAQ. The CDR3: CASSSQAGPNNEQFF.

The chain employs TRBV12-3 or TRBV12-4 and TRBJ2-7; TCRdb lists TRBD1, though no DNA is available to test this call. The CDR3 is 13 residues long. The CDR3 sequence is CASSPGRSYEQYF.

The V and J genes are TRBV5-4 and TRBJ1-1; the TCRdb D gene call, TRBD1, has no DNA to confirm it. Germline V gene lookup returns CDR1 SGHNT and CDR2 YYREEE (reference sequence). This CDR3 comprises 13 residues. CDR3: CARSVRGNTEAFF.

The chain carries TRBV29-1 and TRBJ1-1. CDR1 and CDR2 from the germline V gene are SQVTM and ANQGSEA. CDR3 size: 11 residues. The CDR3 reads CSVDRKAEAFF.

The rearrangement joins TRBV20-1 to TRBJ1-6. The germline gives CDR1 DFQATT, CDR2 SNEGSKA (reference sequence). The CDR3 consists of 15 residues. The CDR3 is CSARPRISNNSPLHF.

V usage is TRBV29-1 and J usage is TRBJ2-1; lacking DNA, the TRBD1 call made by TCRdb goes unchecked. Germline CDR1 and CDR2: SQVTM and ANQGSEA. CDR3 size: 14 residues. The CDR3: CSVEGQVNRNEQFF.

This chain connects TRBV15 to TRBJ1-1; the D gene TCRdb calls, TRBD1, cannot be checked with no DNA. The CDR3 length is 15 residues. CDR1 is LNHNV and CDR2 is YYDKDF in the germline V gene (reference sequence). CDR3 loop: CATRDGTGNILEAFF.

The chain carries TRBV9 and TRBJ2-1; there is no DNA to check the TCRdb D call of TRBD2. CDR1 is SGDLS and CDR2 is YYNGEE in the germline V gene. This CDR3 comprises 14 residues. CDR3 region: CASSVVGRDNEQFF.

This sequence joins TRBV29-1 and TRBJ1-1; the TCRdb call, TRBD1, lacks DNA for checking. Germline V gives CDR1 SQVTM, CDR2 ANQGSEA. The CDR3 covers 12 residues. The CDR3 protein is CSVVDGITEAFF.